The entry that follows covers one TCR beta chain sequence. This specimen belongs to a study of shared clonotypes between healthy human individuals. TCRdb's table, derived via immunoSEQ multiplex PCR, lists solely in-frame clones and lacks some. The sample lists approximately 740,000 clones, approximately 79% occurring once. The specimen sequenced was memory CD4+ T cells sorted from blood. Subset in this sample: CD45RA-negative fraction. This receptor was obtained from a woman aged 30 to 39 in good health.

The CDR3 DNA is TGTGCCAGTAGTTCTTTGGACAGGGAGACCCAGTACTTC. Translation: CASSSLDRETQYF. V is TRBV19 and J is TRBJ2-5; 7 positions match TRBD1. Trimming cost V 5 bases and J 5 bases; bases outside gene matches: 5. This CDR3 is 13 amino acids long. Germline CDR1 is LNHDA and CDR2 is SQIVND (reference sequence).